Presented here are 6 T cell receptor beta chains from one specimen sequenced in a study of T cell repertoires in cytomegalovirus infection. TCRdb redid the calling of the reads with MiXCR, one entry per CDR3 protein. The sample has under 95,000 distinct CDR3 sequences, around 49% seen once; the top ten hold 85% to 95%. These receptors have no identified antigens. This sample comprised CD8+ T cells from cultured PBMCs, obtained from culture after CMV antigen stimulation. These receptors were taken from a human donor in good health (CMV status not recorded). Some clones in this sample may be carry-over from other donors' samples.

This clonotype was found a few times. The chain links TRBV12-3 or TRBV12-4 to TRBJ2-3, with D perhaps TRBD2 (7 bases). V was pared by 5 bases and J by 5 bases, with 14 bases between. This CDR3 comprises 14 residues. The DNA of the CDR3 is TGTGCCAGCAGTATGAGGGGGGGGTTAGATACGCAGTATTTT. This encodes CASSMRGGLDTQYF.

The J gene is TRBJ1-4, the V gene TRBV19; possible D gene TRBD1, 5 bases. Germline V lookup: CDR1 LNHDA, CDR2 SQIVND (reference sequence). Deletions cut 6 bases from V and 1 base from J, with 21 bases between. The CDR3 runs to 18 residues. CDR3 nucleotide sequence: TGTGCCAGTAGCCCCGACGGGGTGGACACCCTAACTAATGAAAAACTGTTTTTT. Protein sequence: CASSPDGVDTLTNEKLFF.

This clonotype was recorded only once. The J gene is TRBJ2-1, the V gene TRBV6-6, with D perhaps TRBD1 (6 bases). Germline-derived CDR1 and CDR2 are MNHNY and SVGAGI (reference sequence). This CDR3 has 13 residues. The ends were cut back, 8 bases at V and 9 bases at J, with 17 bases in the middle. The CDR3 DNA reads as TGTGCCAGCCGTGGGCAGGGGCAGGGTGAGCAGTTCTTC. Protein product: CASRGQGQGEQFF.

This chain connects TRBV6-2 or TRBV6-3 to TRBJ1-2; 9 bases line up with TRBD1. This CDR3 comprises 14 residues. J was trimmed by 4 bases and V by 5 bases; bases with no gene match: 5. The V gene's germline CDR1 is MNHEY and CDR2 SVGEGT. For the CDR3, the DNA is TGTGCCAGCAGTGGACAGGGGCTGGGCTATGGCTACACCTTC. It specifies CASSGQGLGYGYTF.

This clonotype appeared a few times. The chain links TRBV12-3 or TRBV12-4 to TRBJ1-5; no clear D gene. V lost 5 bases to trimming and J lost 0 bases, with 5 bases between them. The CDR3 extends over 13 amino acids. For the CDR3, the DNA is TGTGCCAGCAGTCCCTATAGCAATCAGCCCCAGCATTTT. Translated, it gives CASSPYSNQPQHF.

The CDR3 reads CASSPEAELDNEQFF. DNA of the CDR3: TGTGCCAGCAGCCCAGAGGCTGAACTAGACAATGAGCAGTTCTTC. The chain links TRBV4-2 to TRBJ2-1; a weak D match, TRBD2 (5 bases). CDR1 LGHNA and CDR2 YNFKEQ come from the germline V gene. This CDR3 has 15 residues. Trimming cost V 4 bases and J 5 bases, with 15 bases left between them.